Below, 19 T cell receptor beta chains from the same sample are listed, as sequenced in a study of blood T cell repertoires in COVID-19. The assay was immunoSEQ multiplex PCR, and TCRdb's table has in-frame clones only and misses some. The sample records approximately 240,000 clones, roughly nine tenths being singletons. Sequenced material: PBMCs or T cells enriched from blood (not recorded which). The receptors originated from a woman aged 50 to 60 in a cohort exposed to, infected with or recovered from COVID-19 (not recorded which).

The CDR3 sequence is CASRIREETQYF. The DNA of the CDR3 is TGTGCCAGCCGTATCCGTGAGGAGACCCAGTACTTC. V usage is TRBV6-5 and J usage is TRBJ2-5, with D unresolved. The CDR3 has 12 amino acids. Trimming shortened V by 8 bases and J by 5 bases, and 12 bases separated the two germline ends. CDR1 is MNHEY and CDR2 is SVGAGI in the germline V gene.

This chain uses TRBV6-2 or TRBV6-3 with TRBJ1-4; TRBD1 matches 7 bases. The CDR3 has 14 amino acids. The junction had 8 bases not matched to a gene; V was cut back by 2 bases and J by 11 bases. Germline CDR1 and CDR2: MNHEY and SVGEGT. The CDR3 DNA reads TGTGCCAGCAGTTACCCGGACACCAGGGGGAAACTGTTTTTT. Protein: CASSYPDTRGKLFF.

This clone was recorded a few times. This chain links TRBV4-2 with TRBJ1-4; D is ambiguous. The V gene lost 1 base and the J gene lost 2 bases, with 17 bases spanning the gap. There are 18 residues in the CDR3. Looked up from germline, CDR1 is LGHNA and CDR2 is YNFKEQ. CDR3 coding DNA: TGTGCCAGCAGCCAAGTAGCGGCTTCGACGGTGACTAATGAAAAACTGTTTTTT. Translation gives CASSQVAASTVTNEKLFF.

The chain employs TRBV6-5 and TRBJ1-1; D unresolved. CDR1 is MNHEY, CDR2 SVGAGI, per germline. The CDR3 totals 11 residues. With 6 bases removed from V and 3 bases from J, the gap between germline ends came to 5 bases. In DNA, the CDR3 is TGTGCCAGCAGCCAGTACACTGAAGCTTTCTTT. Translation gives CASSQYTEAFF.

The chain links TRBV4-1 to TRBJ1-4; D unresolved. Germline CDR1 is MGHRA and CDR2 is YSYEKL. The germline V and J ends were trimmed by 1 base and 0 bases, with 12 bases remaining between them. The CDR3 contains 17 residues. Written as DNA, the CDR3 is TGCGCCAGCAGCCAAGGTACTTTAGCCGCAACTAATGAAAAACTGTTTTTT. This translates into CASSQGTLAATNEKLFF.

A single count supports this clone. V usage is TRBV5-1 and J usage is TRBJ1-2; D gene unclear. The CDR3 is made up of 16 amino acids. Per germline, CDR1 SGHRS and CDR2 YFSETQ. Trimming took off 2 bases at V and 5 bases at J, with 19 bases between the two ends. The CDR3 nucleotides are TGCGCCAGCAGCTTTTCAGTCTCAGGACTAAGGTATGGCTACACCTTC. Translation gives CASSFSVSGLRYGYTF.

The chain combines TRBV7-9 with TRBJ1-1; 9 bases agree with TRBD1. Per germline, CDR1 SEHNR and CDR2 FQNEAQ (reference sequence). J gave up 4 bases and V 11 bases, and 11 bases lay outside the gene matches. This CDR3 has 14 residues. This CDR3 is CAVVLWGQGTEAFF. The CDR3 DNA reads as TGTGCCGTCGTCTTGTGGGGACAGGGCACTGAAGCTTTCTTT.

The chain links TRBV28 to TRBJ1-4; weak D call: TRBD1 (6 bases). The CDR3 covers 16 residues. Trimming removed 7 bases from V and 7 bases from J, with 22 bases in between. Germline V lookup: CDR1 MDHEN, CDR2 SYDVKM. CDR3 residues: CASTPPGAGEGEKLFF. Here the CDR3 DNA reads TGTGCCAGCACTCCCCCTGGGGCAGGGGAAGGTGAAAAACTGTTTTTT. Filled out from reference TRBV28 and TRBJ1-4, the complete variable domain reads DVKVTQSSRYLVKRTGEKVFLECVQDMDHENMFWYRQDPGLGLRLIYFSYDVKMKEKGDIPEGYSVSREKKERFSLILESASTNQTSMYLCASTPPGAGEGEKLFFGSGTQLSVL.

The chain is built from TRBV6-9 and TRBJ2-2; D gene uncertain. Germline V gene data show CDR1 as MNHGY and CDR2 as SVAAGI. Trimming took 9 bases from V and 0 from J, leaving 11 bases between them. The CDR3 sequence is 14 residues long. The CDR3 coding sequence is TGTGCCAGTCAGAAACAGACGAACACCGGGGAGCTGTTTTTT. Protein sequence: CASQKQTNTGELFF.

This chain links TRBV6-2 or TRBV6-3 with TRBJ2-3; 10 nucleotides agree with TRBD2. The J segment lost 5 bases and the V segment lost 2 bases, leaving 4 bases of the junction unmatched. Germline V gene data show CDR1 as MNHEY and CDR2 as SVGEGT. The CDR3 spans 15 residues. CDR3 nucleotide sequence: TGTGCCAGCAGTTACCCAGCGGGGGGGCTAGATACGCAGTATTTT. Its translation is CASSYPAGGLDTQYF.

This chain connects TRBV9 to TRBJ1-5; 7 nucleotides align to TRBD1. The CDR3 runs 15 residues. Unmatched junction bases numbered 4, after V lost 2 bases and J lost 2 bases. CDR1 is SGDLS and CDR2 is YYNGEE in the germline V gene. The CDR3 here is CASSVTGAGNQPQHF. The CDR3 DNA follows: TGTGCCAGCAGCGTTACAGGGGCGGGCAATCAGCCCCAGCATTTT.

The CDR3 region is CSVVHKDRNYEQYF. CDR3 in DNA: TGCAGCGTGGTCCATAAAGACAGGAACTACGAGCAGTACTTC. The chain recombines TRBV29-1 with TRBJ2-7; a possible D gene is TRBD1 (6 bases). Germline CDR1 reads SQVTM; CDR2 reads ANQGSEA. V was clipped by 6 bases and J by 3 bases, with 18 bases between them. The CDR3 totals 14 residues.

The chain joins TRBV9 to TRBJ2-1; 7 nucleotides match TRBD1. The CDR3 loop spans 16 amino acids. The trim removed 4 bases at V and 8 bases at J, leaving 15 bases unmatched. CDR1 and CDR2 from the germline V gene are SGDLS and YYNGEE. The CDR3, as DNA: TGTGCCAGCAGCACCACTCGACAGGGTGTCGGCGATGAGCAGTTCTTC. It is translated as CASSTTRQGVGDEQFF.

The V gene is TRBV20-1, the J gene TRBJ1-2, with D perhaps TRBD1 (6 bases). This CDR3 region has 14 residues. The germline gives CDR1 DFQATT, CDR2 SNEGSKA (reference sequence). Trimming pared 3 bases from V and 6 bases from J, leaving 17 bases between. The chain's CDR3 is CSASVQGHFDGYTF. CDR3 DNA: TGCAGTGCTAGTGTACAGGGTCATTTCGATGGCTACACCTTC.

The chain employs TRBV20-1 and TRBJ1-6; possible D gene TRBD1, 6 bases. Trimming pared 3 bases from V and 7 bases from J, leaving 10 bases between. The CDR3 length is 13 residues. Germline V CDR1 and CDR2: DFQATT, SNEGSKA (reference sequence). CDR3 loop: CSASQGKNSPLHF. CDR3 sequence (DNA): TGCAGTGCTAGTCAGGGGAAAAATTCACCCCTCCACTTT.

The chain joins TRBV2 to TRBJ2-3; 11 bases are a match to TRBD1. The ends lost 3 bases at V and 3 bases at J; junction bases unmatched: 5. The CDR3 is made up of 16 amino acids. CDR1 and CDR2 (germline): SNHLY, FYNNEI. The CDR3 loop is CASSDGQGAGTDTQYF. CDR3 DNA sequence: TGTGCCAGCAGTGACGGACAGGGGGCAGGTACAGATACGCAGTATTTT.

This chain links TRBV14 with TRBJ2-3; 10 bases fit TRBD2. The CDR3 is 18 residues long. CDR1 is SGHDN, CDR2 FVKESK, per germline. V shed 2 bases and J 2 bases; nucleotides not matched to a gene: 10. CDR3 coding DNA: TGTGCCAGCAGCCAATTTAGGAGTAGCGGGGGGCCCACAGATACGCAGTATTTT. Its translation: CASSQFRSSGGPTDTQYF.

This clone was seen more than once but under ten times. The CDR3 DNA sequence: TGTGCCACCAGTGACACCGCGTCCAGACTTGGCGGGGGCTACACCTTC. Translation: CATSDTASRLGGGYTF. The chain combines TRBV24-1 with TRBJ1-2, with D hard to call. CDR3 length: 16 residues. V lost 4 bases and J lost 8, with 22 bases in between. Germline V gives CDR1 KGHDR, CDR2 SFDVKD.

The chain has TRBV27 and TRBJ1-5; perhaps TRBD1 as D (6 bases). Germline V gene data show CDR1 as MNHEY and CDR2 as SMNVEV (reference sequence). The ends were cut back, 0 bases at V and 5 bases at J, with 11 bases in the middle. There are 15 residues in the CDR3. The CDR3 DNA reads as TGTGCCAGCAGTTTATCCCCCAGGGGCGATCAGCCCCAGCATTTT. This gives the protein CASSLSPRGDQPQHF.